This T cell receptor (beta chain) was identified during a study of T cell responses to AZD1222 COVID-19 vaccine. A word on this clone: The antigen remains unidentified.

TCRdb's table, derived via immunoSEQ multiplex PCR, lists solely in-frame clones and lacks some. This repertoire shows 150,000 to 200,000 clones, around 92% found once; its top ten account for around 0.99%. Study-wide findings and caveats: When two AZD1222 doses had been given, Spike-specific TCR breadth and depth rose. Only a handful of individuals given AZD1222 were seropositive at baseline. Spike-spanning, vaccine-associated CD4 TCRs were dominant at 160-218 and 743-854. Repertoires were obtained solely post-peak T cell response.

This TCR was sampled from an adult who received the AZD1222 COVID-19 vaccine. The sample was peripheral blood, taken 28 days after the second AZD1222 dose.

The DNA for the CDR3 is TGCGCCAGCAGCCGTTCCGACAGGGTCGGTGCCAATAACTATGGCTACACCTTC. Translating gives CASSRSDRVGANNYGYTF. The chain links TRBV4-1 to TRBJ1-2; TRBD1 matches 7 bases. Germline V gene data show CDR1 as MGHRA and CDR2 as YSYEKL. This CDR3 region has 18 residues. J gave up 1 base and V 4 bases, and 15 bases lay outside the gene matches.